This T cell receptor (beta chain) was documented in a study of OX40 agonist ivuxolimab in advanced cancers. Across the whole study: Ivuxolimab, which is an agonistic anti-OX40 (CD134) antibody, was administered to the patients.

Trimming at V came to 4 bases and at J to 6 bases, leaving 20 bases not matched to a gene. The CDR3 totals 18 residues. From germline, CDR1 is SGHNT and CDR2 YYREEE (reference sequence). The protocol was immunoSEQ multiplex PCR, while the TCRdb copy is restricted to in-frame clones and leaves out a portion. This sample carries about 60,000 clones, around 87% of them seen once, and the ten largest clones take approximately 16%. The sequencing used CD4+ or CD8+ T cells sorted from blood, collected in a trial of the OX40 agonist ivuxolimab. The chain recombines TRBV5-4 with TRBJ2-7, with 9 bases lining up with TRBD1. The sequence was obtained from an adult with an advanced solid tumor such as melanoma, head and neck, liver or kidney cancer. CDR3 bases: TGTGCCAGCAGCCCCCGGGTGGGACAGGGCACGGGTGGTGTCGAGCAGTACTTC. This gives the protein CASSPRVGQGTGGVEQYF.